Shown below are 18 T cell receptor beta chains from a single sample sequenced in a study of blood T cell repertoires in COVID-19. Clones were read by immunoSEQ multiplex PCR, and TCRdb kept only the in-frame ones, dropping some. This table holds some 80,000 clones, 80% to 95% found once. The sample taken for sequencing was peripheral blood. The source is a woman over 75 with acute or convalescent COVID-19.

The rearrangement uses TRBV6-2 or TRBV6-3 and TRBJ2-2; 11 bases map to TRBD2. Germline CDR1 MNHEY, CDR2 SVGEGT. The V gene end was trimmed by 6 bases and the J gene end by 5 bases; junction bases not matched to a gene: 11. CDR3 length: 17 amino acids. The CDR3 DNA reads as TGTGCCAGCAGCCACACTAGCGGGGGAGTGGGAACCGGGGAGCTGTTTTTT. Amino acids: CASSHTSGGVGTGELFF.

The J gene is TRBJ2-7, the V gene TRBV10-3; TRBD2 is a possible D gene (5 bases). This CDR3 is 15 amino acids long. Germline V gene lookup returns CDR1 ENHRY and CDR2 SYGVKD. V shed 0 bases and J shed 1 base, with 10 bases lying between them. Here the CDR3 reads CAISESMGGSYEQYF. The DNA of the CDR3 is TGTGCCATCAGTGAGTCGATGGGCGGGTCCTACGAGCAGTACTTC.

This rearrangement joins TRBV6-5 to TRBJ2-1, with 11 bases matching TRBD2. The V gene end was trimmed by 0 bases and the J gene end by 7 bases; junction bases not matched to a gene: 5. There are 16 residues in the CDR3. CDR1 is MNHEY, CDR2 SVGAGI, per germline. The CDR3 nucleotides read TGTGCCAGCAGTTACTCTAGCGGGGGGGCGTGGAATGAGCAGTTCTTC. It specifies CASSYSSGGAWNEQFF.

This clone was detected once. This sequence joins TRBV11-2 and TRBJ1-2, with D uncertain. Trimming pared 0 bases from V and 11 bases from J, leaving 16 bases between. Per germline, CDR1 SGHAT and CDR2 FQNNGV. The CDR3 totals 14 residues. The CDR3 sequence is CASSLDQYKGGYTF. The CDR3, as DNA: TGTGCCAGCAGCTTAGACCAGTATAAGGGAGGGTACACCTTC.

The chain is built from TRBV2 and TRBJ1-4; 7 bases line up with TRBD1. With V trimmed by 4 bases and J by 3 bases, 8 bases remained unmatched. CDR1 is SNHLY, CDR2 FYNNEI, per germline. This CDR3 region has 16 residues. The CDR3 here is CASSAVDRVPNEKLFF. The CDR3 nucleotides read TGTGCCAGCAGTGCCGTAGACAGGGTCCCTAATGAAAAACTGTTTTTT.

This sequence joins TRBV11-2 and TRBJ2-3, with 13 bases that match TRBD2. CDR3 length: 18 amino acids. The germline CDR1 and CDR2 sequences are SGHAT and FQNNGV. J was trimmed by 5 bases and V by 1 base; bases with no gene match: 9. The CDR3 bases are TGTGCCAGCAGCTTAGCCCTACTAGCGGGAGGGCTTGGAGATACGCAGTATTTT. Translating gives CASSLALLAGGLGDTQYF.

This chain links TRBV9 with TRBJ1-4; no clear D gene. Per germline, CDR1 SGDLS and CDR2 YYNGEE. V lost 0 bases, J lost 5 bases, and 11 bases lay in between. The CDR3 length is 15 residues. CDR3: CASSVDGQKNEKLFF. Written as DNA, the CDR3 is TGTGCCAGCAGCGTAGATGGGCAGAAAAATGAAAAACTGTTTTTT. Full variable domain (outside the CDR3, taken from reference TRBV9 and TRBJ1-4): DSGVTQTPKHLITATGQRVTLRCSPRSGDLSVYWYQQSLDQGLQFLIQYYNGEERAKGNILERFSAQQFPDLHSELNLSSLELGDSALYFCASSVDGQKNEKLFFGSGTQLSVL.

The genes are TRBV7-6 and TRBJ2-3; 9 bases line up with TRBD2. CDR1 and CDR2 (germline): SGHVS, FNYEAQ. The J segment lost 0 bases and the V segment lost 4 bases, leaving 17 bases of the junction unmatched. The CDR3 runs 20 residues. The CDR3: CASSSGWARAGGPSTDTQYF. The CDR3 DNA sequence: TGTGCCAGCAGCTCTGGATGGGCGAGGGCGGGAGGGCCCAGCACAGATACGCAGTATTTT.

CDR3 sequence reads: CASSAQVGGTQYF. The DNA of the CDR3 is TGTGCCAGCAGCGCACAGGTGGGGGGTACGCAGTATTTT. This sequence joins TRBV11-3 and TRBJ2-3; maybe TRBD2 (6 bases). Trimming left V 5 bases short and J 8 bases short, with 14 bases between. Germline V gene sequence: CDR1 SGHNT, CDR2 YENEEA. CDR3 length: 13 residues.

The genes are TRBV18 and TRBJ1-2; D is perhaps TRBD1 (6 bases). Trimming cost V 5 bases and J 6 bases, with 13 bases left between them. The CDR3 is 13 residues long. Looked up from germline, CDR1 is KGHSH and CDR2 is LQKENI. The CDR3, as DNA: TGTGCCAGCTCATCACAGGGAGAGGATGGCTACACCTTC. It yields the protein CASSSQGEDGYTF.

V gene TRBV10-3 combines with J gene TRBJ2-3; maybe TRBD1 (5 bases). The CDR3 runs to 13 residues. Germline assignment: CDR1 ENHRY and CDR2 SYGVKD. Trimming pared 6 bases from V and 4 bases from J, leaving 11 bases between. This chain's CDR3 is CAISRVGADTQYF. In DNA form, the CDR3 reads TGTGCCATCAGCAGGGTAGGGGCAGATACGCAGTATTTT.

The gene calls are TRBV10-3 and TRBJ2-5; D remains unclear. Germline CDR1 and CDR2: ENHRY and SYGVKD. The CDR3 spans 16 residues. V was trimmed by 3 bases and J by 4 bases, leaving 18 bases between them. CDR3 DNA sequence: TGTGCCATCAGTGACCCGTTTGGCAGAGGTCGAGAGACCCAGTACTTC. Its translation is CAISDPFGRGRETQYF.

The chain employs TRBV29-1 and TRBJ1-1; possible D gene TRBD1, 5 bases. V gave up 7 bases and J gave up 1 base, with 16 bases separating them. The CDR3 contains 14 residues. The germline gives CDR1 SQVTM, CDR2 ANQGSEA. CDR3 sequence reads: CSAESDRKNTEAFF. The DNA for the CDR3 is TGCAGCGCGGAAAGTGACAGAAAGAACACTGAAGCTTTCTTT.

The CDR3 nucleotides read TGTGCCAGCAGCCAAGGGACAGGGTCCCCCAATGAGCAGTTCTTC. It codes for CASSQGTGSPNEQFF. The V gene is TRBV3-1 (or the pseudogene TRBV3-2), the J gene TRBJ2-1; 8 bases fit TRBD1. The V gene end was trimmed by 1 base and the J gene end by 6 bases; junction bases not matched to a gene: 5. The CDR3 totals 15 residues. CDR1 is LGHDT and CDR2 is YNNKEL in the germline V gene (reference sequence).

The chain links TRBV9 to TRBJ1-2; 9 bases agree with TRBD1. The CDR3 runs 14 residues. Germline V gene sequence: CDR1 SGDLS, CDR2 YYNGEE. The trim removed 3 bases at V and 5 bases at J, leaving 5 bases unmatched. The CDR3 reads CASSARTGAYGYTF. CDR3 coding DNA: TGTGCCAGCAGCGCCAGGACAGGGGCATATGGCTACACCTTC.

Details on this clone: Relative to the germline gene, one junction end is altered; a read error may explain this. This chain joins TRBV11-2 and TRBJ1-2, with D possibly being TRBD1 (6 bases). CDR3 length equals 11 residues. The germline CDR1 and CDR2 sequences are SGHAT and FQNNGV. The CDR3 loop is CASSLGGGVVF. DNA for the CDR3: TGTGCCAGCAGCTTAGGTGGGGGCGTCGTCTTC.

The CDR3 nucleotides are TGTGCCAGCAGCCCTCGGGGGGGTAAGGATACGCAGTATTTT. Translation: CASSPRGGKDTQYF. The chain joins TRBV7-3 to TRBJ2-3, with 8 bases fitting TRBD2. The CDR3 is 14 amino acids. After removal of 5 bases from V and 6 bases from J, the junction contained 7 bases not matched to a gene. Per the germline V gene, CDR1 is SGHTA and CDR2 is FQGTGA.

This clone was detected only a few times. The J gene is TRBJ1-5, the V gene TRBV6-1, with 8 bases fitting TRBD1. CDR3 size: 17 residues. CDR1 is MNHNS, CDR2 SASEGT, per germline. J gave up 3 bases and V 4 bases, and 11 bases lay outside the gene matches. CDR3 in DNA: TGTGCCAGCAGTGGCCAGGGGGCCCGCCCGAACAATCAGCCCCAGCATTTT. The encoded protein is CASSGQGARPNNQPQHF.